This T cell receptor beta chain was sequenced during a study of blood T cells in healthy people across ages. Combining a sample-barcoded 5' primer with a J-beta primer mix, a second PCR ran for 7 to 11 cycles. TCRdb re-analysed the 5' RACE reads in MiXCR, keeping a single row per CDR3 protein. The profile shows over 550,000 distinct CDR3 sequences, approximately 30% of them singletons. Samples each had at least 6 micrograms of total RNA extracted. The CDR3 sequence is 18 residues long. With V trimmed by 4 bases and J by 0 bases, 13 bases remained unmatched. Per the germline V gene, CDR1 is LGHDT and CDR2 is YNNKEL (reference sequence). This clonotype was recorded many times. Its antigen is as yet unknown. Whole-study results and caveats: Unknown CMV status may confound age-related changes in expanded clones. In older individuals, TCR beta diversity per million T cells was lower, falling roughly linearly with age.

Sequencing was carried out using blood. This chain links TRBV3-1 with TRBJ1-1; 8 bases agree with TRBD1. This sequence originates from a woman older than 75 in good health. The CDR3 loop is CASSRIPGQATLNTEAFF. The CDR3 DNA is TGTGCCAGCAGCCGGATCCCGGGACAGGCTACGTTGAACACTGAAGCTTTCTTT.